The 31 T cell receptor beta chains in this list originate from one sample, sequenced in a study of T cell repertoires in cytomegalovirus infection. MiXCR was run by TCRdb on the reads, yielding one entry per CDR3 protein. The sample carries 100,000 to 150,000 distinct CDR3 sequences, 7% to 9.5% recorded once. The specimen was PBMCs. These receptors were obtained from a human donor in good health (CMV status not recorded). Some clones in this sample may be carry-over from other donors' samples.

There are many counts of this clonotype. J is TRBJ1-5 and V is TRBV5-1; possible D gene TRBD1, 5 bases. Per the germline V gene, CDR1 is SGHRS and CDR2 is YFSETQ. Trimming pared 4 bases from V and 4 bases from J, leaving 15 bases between. This CDR3 is 15 amino acids long. CDR3 residues: CASSGVAGKNQPQHF. DNA of the CDR3: TGCGCCAGCAGCGGCGTAGCAGGGAAAAATCAGCCCCAGCATTTT.

This clonotype was detected a few times. J is TRBJ1-1 and V is TRBV5-4; TRBD1 matches 9 bases. V was clipped by 1 base and J by 11 bases; unmatched bases: 6. Germline CDR1 and CDR2: SGHNT and YYREEE (reference sequence). There are 13 residues in the CDR3. CDR3 DNA sequence: TGTGCCAGCAGCTTGAAAGGGACAGGGAAGGCTTTCTTT. Its translation: CASSLKGTGKAFF.

This clonotype was counted ten times or more. The gene calls are TRBV7-2 and TRBJ1-5; a weak D match, TRBD1 (5 bases). This CDR3 region has 14 residues. The V gene lost 5 bases and the J gene lost 0 bases, with 8 bases spanning the gap. Germline values: CDR1 SGHTA, CDR2 FQGNSA. Written as DNA, the CDR3 is TGTGCCAGCAGCCTAGACAGTAGCAATCAGCCCCAGCATTTT. It yields the protein CASSLDSSNQPQHF. The complete variable domain, with remaining parts taken from reference TRBV7-2 and TRBJ1-5, reads GAGVSQSPSNKVTEKGKDVELRCDPISGHTALYWYRQSLGQGLEFLIYFQGNSAPDKSGLPSDRFSAERTGGSVSTLTIQRTQQEDSAVYLCASSLDSSNQPQHFGDGTRLSIL.

This clonotype was detected only a few times. The rearrangement uses TRBV5-1 and TRBJ1-1, with 9 nucleotides matching TRBD1. With 2 bases clipped from V and 3 bases from J, the junction kept 5 bases outside the gene matches. Germline lookup yields CDR1 SGHRS and CDR2 YFSETQ. CDR3 size: 15 residues. The CDR3 here is CASSFGQGRDTEAFF. The CDR3 DNA follows: TGCGCCAGCAGCTTCGGACAGGGGAGGGACACTGAAGCTTTCTTT.

This clonotype came up many times. V is TRBV25-1 and J is TRBJ2-1; 8 positions match TRBD1. With V trimmed by 3 bases and J by 4 bases, 8 bases remained unmatched. The CDR3 is 16 amino acids. Germline V CDR1 and CDR2: MGHDK, SYGVNS. CDR3 sequence reads: CASSDLTGESYNEQFF. CDR3 DNA: TGTGCCAGCAGTGACCTGACAGGGGAGTCATACAATGAGCAGTTCTTC.

This clonotype showed up many times. The chain has TRBV7-2 and TRBJ1-1; perhaps TRBD1 as D (5 bases). This CDR3 spans 15 amino acids. The V end lost 2 bases, the J end lost 3 bases, and 13 bases lay between the germline ends. CDR1 and CDR2 (germline): SGHTA, FQGNSA. For the CDR3, the DNA is TGTGCCAGCAGCTTATTCGGGACTTGGGACACTGAAGCTTTCTTT. Encoded protein: CASSLFGTWDTEAFF.

This chain links TRBV11-2 with TRBJ2-7; no reliable D call. The CDR3 is 12 residues long. V dropped 0 bases and J dropped 6 bases, with 6 bases sitting between them. Germline CDR1 and CDR2: SGHAT and FQNNGV. The CDR3 bases are TGTGCCAGCAGCTTAGAAGGGATCGAGCAGTACTTC. Translated, it gives CASSLEGIEQYF.

This clonotype was counted many times. CDR3 sequence: CASSSPGLARNEQFF. CDR3 DNA sequence: TGTGCCAGCAGCTCGCCGGGACTAGCAAGGAATGAGCAGTTCTTC. The chain recombines TRBV7-3 with TRBJ2-1; the match to TRBD2 covers 9 bases. The CDR3 sequence is 15 residues long. V lost 4 bases and J lost 7; bases outside the gene matches: 8. The germline V gene has CDR1 SGHTA and CDR2 FQGTGA.

This clonotype came up many times. The chain uses TRBV28 and TRBJ1-5; possibly TRBD1 for D (5 bases). In germline, CDR1 is MDHEN, CDR2 SYDVKM. V was clipped by 6 bases and J by 2 bases, with 17 bases between them. This CDR3 contains 16 residues. The chain's CDR3 is CASSGLLGGGNQPQHF. CDR3 DNA: TGTGCCAGCAGCGGCCTCCTCGGGGGGGGCAATCAGCCCCAGCATTTT.

The chain employs TRBV29-1 and TRBJ2-1; the match to TRBD2 covers 7 bases. The CDR3 has 12 residues. Germline values: CDR1 SQVTM, CDR2 ANQGSEA. V lost 4 bases, J lost 5 bases, and 2 bases stayed unmatched. CDR3 protein: CSVARGDNEQFF. The CDR3 nucleotides are TGCAGCGTTGCTCGGGGGGACAATGAGCAGTTCTTC.

A few counts support this clonotype. The CDR3 reads CASSYGLAGGPTGELFF. The DNA of the CDR3 is TGTGCCAGCAGTTACGGGCTAGCGGGGGGCCCGACCGGGGAGCTGTTTTTT. This rearrangement joins TRBV6-6 to TRBJ2-2, with 11 bases lining up with TRBD2. Unmatched junction bases numbered 7, after V lost 2 bases and J lost 5 bases. The CDR3 sequence is 17 residues long. In germline, CDR1 is MNHNY, CDR2 SVGAGI (reference sequence).

The sample holds many counts of this clonotype. The gene calls are TRBV12-3 or TRBV12-4 and TRBJ1-3; D is unclear. Trimming shortened V by 1 base and J by 0 bases, and 1 base separated the two germline ends. The CDR3 consists of 13 residues. CDR3 residues: CASSLGSGNTIYF. The CDR3 DNA reads as TGTGCCAGCAGTTTAGGCTCTGGAAACACCATATATTTT.

The genes are TRBV6-5 and TRBJ1-1; the match to TRBD1 covers 9 bases. The trim removed 2 bases at V and 6 bases at J, leaving 10 bases unmatched. CDR3 length equals 16 residues. The germline V gene encodes CDR1 MNHEY and CDR2 SVGAGI. The CDR3 protein is CASSYGGTGFEAEAFF. The DNA for the CDR3 is TGTGCCAGCAGTTACGGCGGGACAGGGTTTGAGGCTGAAGCTTTCTTT.

This clonotype was recorded many times. The chain carries TRBV29-1 and TRBJ1-1; 8 bases are a match to TRBD1. V trimming: 6 bases; J trimming: 4 bases; junction bases outside the gene matches: 10. Germline CDR1 SQVTM, CDR2 ANQGSEA. The CDR3 has 14 amino acids. This CDR3 reads CSVAPGQGITEAFF. CDR3 bases: TGCAGCGTGGCCCCTGGACAGGGTATCACTGAAGCTTTCTTT.

The gene calls are TRBV28 and TRBJ1-2; D gene uncertain. Trimming shortened V by 8 bases and J by 2 bases, and 12 bases separated the two germline ends. Germline lookup yields CDR1 MDHEN and CDR2 SYDVKM. The CDR3 length is 13 residues. CDR3 amino acids: CASRRTGNYGYTF. CDR3 DNA: TGTGCCAGCCGACGGACCGGAAACTATGGCTACACCTTC.

This clonotype was counted between two and nine times. This chain links TRBV3-1 with TRBJ1-1; TRBD1 might be the D (5 bases). Trimming took 6 bases from V and 10 from J, leaving 15 bases between them. The V gene's germline CDR1 is LGHDT and CDR2 YNNKEL (reference sequence). The CDR3 is made up of 12 amino acids. The CDR3 here is CASSPGGERAFF. The CDR3 nucleotides are TGTGCCAGCAGTCCTGGGGGGGAAAGAGCTTTCTTT.

This clonotype was recorded at least ten times. The chain recombines TRBV20-1 with TRBJ2-7; TRBD1 might be the D (6 bases). CDR1 DFQATT and CDR2 SNEGSKA come from the germline V gene (reference sequence). V was clipped by 5 bases and J by 2 bases, with 16 bases between them. The CDR3 runs 14 residues. CDR3 DNA sequence: TGCAGTGCTCGAGGTGGGGACAACCCCTACGAGCAGTACTTC. This sequence encodes CSARGGDNPYEQYF.

The table lists this clonotype with many counts. The chain carries TRBV12-3 or TRBV12-4 and TRBJ2-1, with 10 nucleotides matching TRBD2. The CDR3 spans 17 residues. V shed 0 bases and J 5 bases; nucleotides not matched to a gene: 7. The CDR3 loop reads CASSLANLAGVNNEQFF. CDR3 DNA sequence: TGTGCCAGCAGTTTAGCGAATCTAGCGGGGGTAAACAATGAGCAGTTCTTC.

This clonotype was recorded a few times. V gene TRBV18 combines with J gene TRBJ2-5; 11 bases are a match to TRBD2. Germline V CDR1 and CDR2: KGHSH, LQKENI. This CDR3 spans 15 amino acids. The junction had 3 bases not matched to a gene; V was cut back by 3 bases and J by 3 bases. CDR3 protein: CASSPTLAGEETQYF. The CDR3 DNA is TGTGCCAGCTCACCGACACTAGCGGGGGAAGAGACCCAGTACTTC.

The sample holds a few counts of this clonotype. CDR3 amino acids: CASSLAGGIAFF. Here the CDR3 DNA reads TGTGCCAGCAGTTTAGCTGGGGGTATAGCTTTCTTT. The V and J genes are TRBV28 and TRBJ1-1; D is possibly TRBD1 (5 bases). This CDR3 contains 12 residues. Germline lookup yields CDR1 MDHEN and CDR2 SYDVKM. V was shortened by 2 bases and J by 10 bases, with 11 bases between the two germline ends.

The chain has TRBV29-1 and TRBJ2-3; no reliable D call. Germline assignment: CDR1 SQVTM and CDR2 ANQGSEA. Trimming stripped 4 bases from V and 1 base from J, with 6 bases between. The CDR3 is made up of 12 amino acids. CDR3 nucleotides: TGCAGCGTTGTATCCGGCACAGATACGCAGTATTTT. Its translation: CSVVSGTDTQYF.

Many counts were recorded for this clonotype. The rearrangement uses TRBV7-6 and TRBJ2-1; D call uncertain. Trimming removed 4 bases from V and 6 bases from J, with 10 bases in between. Germline V gene sequence: CDR1 SGHVS, CDR2 FNYEAQ. The CDR3 spans 13 residues. The CDR3 protein is CASSSYSPNEQFF. For the CDR3, the DNA is TGTGCCAGCAGCTCATATTCACCCAATGAGCAGTTCTTC.

The table lists this clonotype with many counts. The rearrangement uses TRBV2 and TRBJ1-4, with D unclear. In germline, CDR1 is SNHLY, CDR2 FYNNEI. Trimming removed 3 bases from V and 0 bases from J, with 5 bases in between. This CDR3 spans 14 amino acids. The CDR3 coding sequence is TGTGCCAGCAGTGATAGTGCAACTAATGAAAAACTGTTTTTT. This translates into CASSDSATNEKLFF.

V is TRBV6-6 and J is TRBJ1-1; weak D call: TRBD1 (6 bases). Germline CDR1 reads MNHNY; CDR2 reads SVGAGI (reference sequence). CDR3 length equals 14 residues. V lost 7 bases and J lost 7, with 19 bases in between. CDR3 DNA sequence: TGTGCCAGCACCAACGTGGGGGGCTCGGGTGAAGCTTTCTTT. It is translated as CASTNVGGSGEAFF.

A few counts support this clonotype. The chain is built from TRBV10-3 and TRBJ2-2; a weak D match, TRBD2 (5 bases). This CDR3 contains 14 residues. Trimming left V 1 base short and J 3 bases short, with 6 bases between. Looked up from germline, CDR1 is ENHRY and CDR2 is SYGVKD. The CDR3 coding sequence is TGTGCCATCAGTGAGTGGGGAGACACCGGGGAGCTGTTTTTT. Protein product: CAISEWGDTGELFF.

This clonotype was seen ten or more times. The genes are TRBV10-3 and TRBJ1-1, with D tentatively TRBD1 (6 bases). V dropped 3 bases and J dropped 6 bases, with 8 bases sitting between them. This CDR3 is 12 amino acids long. Germline V gene lookup returns CDR1 ENHRY and CDR2 SYGVKD. CDR3 bases: TGTGCCATCAGTGAAGGGGGTCCTGAAGCTTTCTTT. Translating gives CAISEGGPEAFF.

In this sample, this clonotype turned up many times. The rearrangement joins TRBV10-3 to TRBJ2-1; 7 bases are a match to TRBD1. The germline CDR1 and CDR2 sequences are ENHRY and SYGVKD. V dropped 4 bases and J dropped 6; count of bases not matched to a gene: 9. The CDR3 has 15 amino acids. The CDR3 nucleotides read TGTGCCATCAGTGGCAAGACAGGGAATCCCAATGAGCAGTTCTTC. Protein sequence: CAISGKTGNPNEQFF.

This clonotype was observed many times. This rearrangement joins TRBV7-2 to TRBJ2-7; D may match TRBD1 or TRBD2 (5 bases each). From germline, CDR1 is SGHTA and CDR2 FQGNSA. V was shortened by 4 bases and J by 6 bases, with 19 bases between the two germline ends. This CDR3 spans 15 amino acids. The CDR3 nucleotides are TGTGCCAGCAGCTGGGGACGTCGACGCGTTGGCGAGCAGTACTTC. Residues: CASSWGRRRVGEQYF.

Ten or more counts support this clonotype. The chain joins TRBV7-2 to TRBJ2-2; TRBD2 aligns across 8 bases. V was clipped by 1 base and J by 10 bases; unmatched bases: 5. The CDR3 has 14 residues. CDR1 and CDR2 (germline): SGHTA, FQGNSA. The CDR3 sequence: CASSLDSGGSELFF. The CDR3 DNA reads TGTGCCAGCAGCTTAGATTCGGGGGGGTCGGAGCTGTTTTTT.

At least ten counts were recorded for this clonotype. The rearrangement uses TRBV18 and TRBJ2-3; weak D call: TRBD2 (6 bases). Looked up from germline, CDR1 is KGHSH and CDR2 is LQKENI. CDR3 length: 16 amino acids. Trimming stripped 3 bases from V and 4 bases from J, with 17 bases between. The CDR3 protein is CASSPSTGGASDTQYF. CDR3 bases: TGTGCCAGCTCACCCTCTACGGGCGGGGCCTCAGATACGCAGTATTTT.

This clonotype showed up many times. This chain joins TRBV6-5 and TRBJ2-6; D unresolved. Trimming stripped 2 bases from V and 0 bases from J, with 17 bases between. Germline assignment: CDR1 MNHEY and CDR2 SVGAGI. This CDR3 region has 19 residues. The CDR3 is CASSYGAGLLDSGANVLTF. The DNA of the CDR3 is TGTGCCAGCAGTTACGGCGCCGGGCTTCTTGACTCTGGGGCCAACGTCCTGACTTTC.